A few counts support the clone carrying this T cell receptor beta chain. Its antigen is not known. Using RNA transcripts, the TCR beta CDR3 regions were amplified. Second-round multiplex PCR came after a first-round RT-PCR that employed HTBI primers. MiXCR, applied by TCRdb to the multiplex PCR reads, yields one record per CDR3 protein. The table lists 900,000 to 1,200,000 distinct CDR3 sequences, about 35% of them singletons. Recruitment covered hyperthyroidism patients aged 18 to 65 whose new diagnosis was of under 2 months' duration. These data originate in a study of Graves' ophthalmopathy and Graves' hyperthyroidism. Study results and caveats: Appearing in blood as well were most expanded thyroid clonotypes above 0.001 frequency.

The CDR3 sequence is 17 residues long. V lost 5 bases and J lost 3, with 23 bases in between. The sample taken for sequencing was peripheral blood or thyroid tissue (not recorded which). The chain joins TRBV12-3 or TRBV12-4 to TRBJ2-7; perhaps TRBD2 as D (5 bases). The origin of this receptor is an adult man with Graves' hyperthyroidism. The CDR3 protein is CASSPRLGGQTNYEQYF. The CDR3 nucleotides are TGTGCCAGCAGTCCCCGGTTAGGAGGCCAGACAAACTACGAGCAGTACTTC.